The 16 T cell receptor beta chains listed next were all sequenced from one sample in a study of T cell responses to AZD1222 COVID-19 vaccine. Produced via immunoSEQ multiplex PCR; TCRdb's table is partial and in-frame only. Among about 130,000 clones listed, around 90% were seen once. The sequencing used peripheral blood, collected on day 0 of AZD1222 vaccination. The origin of the receptors is an adult in good health.

The genes are TRBV5-1 and TRBJ1-3; D is unclear. This CDR3 comprises 15 residues. Germline V gives CDR1 SGHRS, CDR2 YFSETQ. V dropped 1 base and J dropped 0 bases, with 8 bases sitting between them. The CDR3: CASSLSTDSGNTIYF. The CDR3 DNA follows: TGCGCCAGCAGCTTGTCAACAGACTCTGGAAACACCATATATTTT.

The J gene is TRBJ1-2, the V gene TRBV6-5, with TRBD1 matching over 9 bases. Trimming took 5 bases from V and 6 from J; bases not matched to a gene: 10. Germline V gene lookup returns CDR1 MNHEY and CDR2 SVGAGI. The CDR3 covers 15 residues. CDR3: CASSIDKGQGNGYTF. DNA of the CDR3: TGTGCCAGCAGTATCGATAAGGGACAGGGCAATGGCTACACCTTC.

The gene calls are TRBV3-1 (or the pseudogene TRBV3-2) and TRBJ2-1; 9 nucleotides match TRBD2. Germline CDR1 and CDR2: LGHDT and YNNKEL (reference sequence). The CDR3 is made up of 13 amino acids. V dropped 6 bases and J dropped 7; count of bases not matched to a gene: 4. The CDR3 region has the DNA TGTGCCAGCAGTTTCAGCGGGGGGAATGAGCAGTTCTTC. Translated: CASSFSGGNEQFF.

The chain uses TRBV12-3 or TRBV12-4 and TRBJ1-6, with TRBD1 as a possible D gene (5 bases). Trimming stripped 3 bases from V and 10 bases from J, with 7 bases between. The CDR3 covers 12 residues. The CDR3 loop reads CASSFGGSPLHF. The CDR3, as DNA: TGTGCCAGCAGTTTTGGGGGGTCACCCCTCCACTTT.

The CDR3 region is CASSRTSWYTDTQYF. The CDR3 DNA sequence: TGTGCCAGCAGTCGGACTAGCTGGTACACAGATACGCAGTATTTT. The rearrangement links TRBV14 to TRBJ2-3, with 8 bases aligning to TRBD2. Germline trimming cut 6 bases from V and 2 bases from J; bases unmatched to any gene: 7. Germline V gene data show CDR1 as SGHDN and CDR2 as FVKESK. The CDR3 contains 15 residues.

The chain employs TRBV7-3 and TRBJ2-1, with 9 nucleotides matching TRBD2. CDR1 is SGHTA and CDR2 is FQGTGA in the germline V gene. The CDR3 is 18 residues long. V dropped 4 bases and J dropped 1; count of bases not matched to a gene: 11. CDR3: CASSSIGSGGSSYNEQFF. The CDR3 DNA is TGTGCCAGCAGCTCGATAGGGAGCGGGGGGTCATCCTACAATGAGCAGTTCTTC.

This CDR3 reads CASSTKGAGNTEAFF. The CDR3 bases are TGTGCCAGCAGCACAAAAGGGGCGGGGAACACTGAAGCTTTCTTT. The rearrangement joins TRBV9 to TRBJ1-1; D is possibly TRBD1 (5 bases). Germline V gene data show CDR1 as SGDLS and CDR2 as YYNGEE. Deletions cut 4 bases from V and 1 base from J, with 14 bases between. The CDR3 totals 15 residues.

The V and J genes are TRBV6-6 and TRBJ1-4, with D perhaps TRBD1 (5 bases). CDR1 and CDR2 (germline): MNHNY, SVGAGI (reference sequence). V was clipped by 5 bases and J by 5 bases, with 21 bases between them. This CDR3 contains 17 residues. As DNA, the CDR3 is TGTGCCAGCAGTCCCTCCGGGGGAAGGGGCCGAAATGAAAAACTGTTTTTT. Protein: CASSPSGGRGRNEKLFF.

V gene TRBV2 combines with J gene TRBJ1-2; D is unresolved. Germline assignment: CDR1 SNHLY and CDR2 FYNNEI. The CDR3 spans 14 residues. Deletions cut 3 bases from V and 8 bases from J, with 16 bases between. The DNA of the CDR3 is TGTGCCAGCAGTGAGTCGCGGGTGGGATTCGGCTACACCTTC. Its protein product is CASSESRVGFGYTF.

The rearrangement joins TRBV7-8 to TRBJ2-7; a possible D gene is TRBD2 (6 bases). The germline CDR1 and CDR2 sequences are SGHVS and FQNEAQ. V lost 5 bases and J 2 bases, leaving 22 bases between the germline ends. There are 17 residues in the CDR3. The CDR3 sequence is CASSPPEGLTIPYEQYF. The CDR3, as DNA: TGTGCCAGCAGCCCCCCGGAGGGTCTTACTATCCCCTACGAGCAGTACTTC.

The V gene is TRBV4-1, the J gene TRBJ2-1; TRBD1 agrees at 10 bases. The junction had 6 bases not matched to a gene; V was cut back by 1 base and J by 9 bases. This CDR3 is 15 amino acids long. CDR1 is MGHRA and CDR2 is YSYEKL in the germline V gene. This CDR3 is CASSQGQGAQTEQFF. The CDR3 DNA follows: TGCGCCAGCAGCCAAGGACAGGGGGCGCAGACTGAGCAGTTCTTC.

The chain has TRBV4-3 and TRBJ2-5, with TRBD2 matching over 9 bases. Germline CDR1 is LGHNA and CDR2 is YSLEER. The CDR3 runs to 16 residues. With 0 bases clipped from V and 6 bases from J, the junction kept 8 bases outside the gene matches. CDR3 in DNA: TGCGCCAGCAGCCAAGACCCGGGACTAGCCTCCAAGACCCAGTACTTC. Amino acids: CASSQDPGLASKTQYF.

This rearrangement joins TRBV10-3 to TRBJ1-1; D unresolved. V lost 6 bases and J 5 bases, leaving 19 bases between the germline ends. Germline values: CDR1 ENHRY, CDR2 SYGVKD. This CDR3 has 15 residues. The CDR3 sequence: CAIRDGSYEATEAFF. The DNA of the CDR3 is TGTGCCATCAGGGACGGCAGCTATGAGGCGACTGAAGCTTTCTTT.

The chain is built from TRBV5-1 and TRBJ2-2; 8 positions match TRBD1. Trimming cost V 0 bases and J 3 bases; bases outside gene matches: 1. The CDR3 consists of 15 residues. Germline V gives CDR1 SGHRS, CDR2 YFSETQ. The DNA for the CDR3 is TGCGCCAGCAGCTTGGGGACAGGGCACACCGGGGAGCTGTTTTTT. This codes for CASSLGTGHTGELFF.

The chain joins TRBV6-5 to TRBJ2-3; 8 nucleotides match TRBD2. V lost 2 bases and J lost 3; bases outside the gene matches: 7. CDR1 is MNHEY, CDR2 SVGAGI, per germline. The CDR3 has 16 amino acids. CDR3: CASSYISGRGTDTQYF. In DNA form, the CDR3 reads TGTGCCAGCAGTTACATCAGCGGGAGAGGGACAGATACGCAGTATTTT.

The rearrangement uses TRBV19 and TRBJ1-1; D is perhaps TRBD1 (6 bases). Germline V gives CDR1 LNHDA, CDR2 SQIVND (reference sequence). V was shortened by 2 bases and J by 11 bases, with 12 bases between the two germline ends. CDR3 length: 12 amino acids. CDR3 amino acids: CASSILTGWAFF. Here the CDR3 DNA reads TGTGCCAGTAGTATATTGACAGGCTGGGCTTTCTTT.